This T cell receptor beta chain was found in a study of T-cell reconstitution after alpha-beta-depleted transplantation in children. The CDR3 runs 17 residues. CDR1 and CDR2 from the germline V gene are SGHRS and YFSETQ. V shed 4 bases, J shed 1 base, and the junction held 11 bases outside the gene matches. Preparation of the TCRbeta library was carried out with unique molecular identifiers. MiXCR, applied by TCRdb to the PCR reads, yields one record per CDR3 protein. The repertoire includes under 450,000 distinct CDR3 sequences, around 15% of them detected once, and around 28% sits in the top ten. Study outcomes and limitations: Surviving recipient T cells and thymic progenitors underlay high day-60 TCRbeta diversity in some patients. The authors attributed T-cell counts and diversity one year after transplant mostly to newly produced T cells. By about two months after transplant, alpha-beta T cells reportedly arose from several hundred graft clones that had expanded.

Details on this clonotype: Its antigen remains unknown.

Sample: PBMCs, mostly from graft donor cells, taken 360 days after TCRalphabeta/CD19-depleted stem cell transplant. The sequence was obtained from a boy younger than two who had a stem cell transplant for Wiskott-Aldrich syndrome, so the T cells may come from the graft donor. This chain links TRBV5-1 with TRBJ2-7; 10 bases line up with TRBD2. The CDR3 DNA reads as TGCGCCAGCAGCGTCGAGCGGGGGGGCGAGGCGTCCTACGAGCAGTACTTC. Translation: CASSVERGGEASYEQYF. Drawing the rest from reference TRBV5-1 and TRBJ2-7, the complete variable domain is KAGVTQTPRYLIKTRGQQVTLSCSPISGHRSVSWYQQTPGQGLQFLFEYFSETQRNKGNFPGRFSGRQFSNSRSEMNVSTLELGDSALYLCASSVERGGEASYEQYFGPGTRLTVT.